This TCR beta chain appears in the sequencing data of a study of cytomegalovirus exposure and HLA in healthy donors. Study overall: The 100 to 150 validation repertoires and the approximately 690 first-cohort repertoires shared a platform, a later analysis reported. Study-wide points: Cytomegalovirus status was reportedly diagnosed by the classifier with high sensitivity and specificity. Many donors shared some public TCRs, even though most TCR sequences were rare.

Method: immunoSEQ multiplex PCR; TCRdb's copy keeps in-frame clones and lacks some. This sample has under 250,000 clones, with about 81% found just once. It was the roughly 110-subject validation cohort, separate from the roughly 700-subject first cohort, to which the donors belonged. The CDR3 sequence is 16 residues long. Trimming removed 2 bases from V and 0 bases from J; junction bases left unmatched: 7. Germline CDR1 and CDR2: KGHSH and LQKENI. Regarding this clone: What it binds is unknown.

The TCR comes from a woman in her 30s in good health and CMV-seronegative. The J gene is TRBJ2-7, the V gene TRBV18, with 7 bases matching TRBD1. Input material: PBMCs. CDR3 region: CASSPDFRTGSYEQYF. In DNA, the CDR3 is TGTGCCAGCTCACCAGATTTCCGGACAGGCTCCTACGAGCAGTACTTC.